This TCR beta chain was obtained from a study of cytomegalovirus exposure and HLA in healthy donors. CDR1 is SGHKS, CDR2 YYEKEE, per germline (reference sequence). Trimming shortened V by 0 bases and J by 5 bases, and 17 bases separated the two germline ends. The length of the CDR3 is 17 residues. This clone was counted a single time. Both 60 Vbeta primers and 13 Jbeta primers went into the PCR. Sequenced by immunoSEQ multiplex PCR; TCRdb stores in-frame clones only, minus some. This sample carries some 210,000 clones, 87% of them seen once, and the ten largest clones take 1% to 1.5%. The clonotype was recovered from a man aged 25 to 40 in good health and CMV-seronegative. The sequencing input was PBMCs. The chain uses TRBV5-5 and TRBJ1-4; D is perhaps TRBD1 (5 bases). Here the CDR3 DNA reads TGTGCCAGCAGCTTGGGGGCTTTGGGGGGAAAAAATGAAAAACTGTTTTTT. This encodes CASSLGALGGKNEKLFF.